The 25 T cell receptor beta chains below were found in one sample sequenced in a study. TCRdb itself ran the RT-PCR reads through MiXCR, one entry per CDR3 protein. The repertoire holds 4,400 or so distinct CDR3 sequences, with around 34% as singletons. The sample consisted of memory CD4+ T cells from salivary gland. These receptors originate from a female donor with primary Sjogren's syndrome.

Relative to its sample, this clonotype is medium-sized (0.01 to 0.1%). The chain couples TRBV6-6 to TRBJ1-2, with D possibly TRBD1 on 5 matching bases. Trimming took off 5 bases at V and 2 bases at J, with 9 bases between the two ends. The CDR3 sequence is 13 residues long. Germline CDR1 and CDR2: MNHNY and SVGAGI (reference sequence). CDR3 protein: CASSPGSNYGYTF. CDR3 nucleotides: TGTGCCAGCAGTCCAGGGAGCAACTATGGCTACACCTTC.

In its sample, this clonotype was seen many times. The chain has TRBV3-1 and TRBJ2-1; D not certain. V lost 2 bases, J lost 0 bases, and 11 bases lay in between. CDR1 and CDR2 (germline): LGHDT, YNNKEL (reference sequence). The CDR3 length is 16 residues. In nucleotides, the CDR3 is TGTGCCAGCAGCCAATCCGGGCTTAACTCCTACAATGAGCAGTTCTTC. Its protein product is CASSQSGLNSYNEQFF.

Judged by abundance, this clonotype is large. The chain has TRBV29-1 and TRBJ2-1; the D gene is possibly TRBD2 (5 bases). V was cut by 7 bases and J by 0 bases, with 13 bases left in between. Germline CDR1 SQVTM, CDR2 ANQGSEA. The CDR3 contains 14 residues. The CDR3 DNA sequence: TGCAGCGCCGAGGGCTTGAGCTCCTACAATGAGCAGTTCTTC. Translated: CSAEGLSSYNEQFF.

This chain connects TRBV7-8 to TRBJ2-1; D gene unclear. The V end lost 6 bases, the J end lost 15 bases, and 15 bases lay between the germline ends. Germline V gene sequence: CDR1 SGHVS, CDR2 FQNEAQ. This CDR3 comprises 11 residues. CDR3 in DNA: TGTGCCAGCAGTCAAAATCAGGATCGGTTCTTC. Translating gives CASSQNQDRFF.

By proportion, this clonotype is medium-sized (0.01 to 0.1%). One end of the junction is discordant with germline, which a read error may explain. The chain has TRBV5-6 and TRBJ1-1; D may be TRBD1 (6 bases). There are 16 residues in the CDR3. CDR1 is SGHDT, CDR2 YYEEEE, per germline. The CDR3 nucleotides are TGTGCCAGCAGCCGACGGACAGAGAGGGACGACACTGAAGCCTTCTTT. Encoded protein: CASSRRTERDDTEAFF. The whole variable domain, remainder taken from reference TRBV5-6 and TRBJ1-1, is DAGVTQSPTHLIKTRGQQVTLRCSPKSGHDTVSWYQQALGQGPQFIFQYYEEEERQRGNFPDRFSGHQFPNYSSELNVNALLLGDSALYLCASSRRTERDDTEAFFGQGTRLTVV.

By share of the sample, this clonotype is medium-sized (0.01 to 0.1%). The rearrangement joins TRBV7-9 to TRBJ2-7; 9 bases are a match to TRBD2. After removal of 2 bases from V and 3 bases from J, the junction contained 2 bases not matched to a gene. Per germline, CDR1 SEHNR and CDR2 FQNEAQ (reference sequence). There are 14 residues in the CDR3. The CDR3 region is CASSLLAGSYEQYF. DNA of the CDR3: TGTGCCAGCAGCTTACTAGCGGGAAGCTACGAGCAGTACTTC.

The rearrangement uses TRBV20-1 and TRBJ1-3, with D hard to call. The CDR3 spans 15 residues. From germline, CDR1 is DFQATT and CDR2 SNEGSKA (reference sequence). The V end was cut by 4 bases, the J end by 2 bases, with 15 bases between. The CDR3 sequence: CSAKLSGRAGNTIYF. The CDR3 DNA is TGCAGTGCTAAGTTAAGCGGGCGCGCTGGAAACACCATATATTTT.

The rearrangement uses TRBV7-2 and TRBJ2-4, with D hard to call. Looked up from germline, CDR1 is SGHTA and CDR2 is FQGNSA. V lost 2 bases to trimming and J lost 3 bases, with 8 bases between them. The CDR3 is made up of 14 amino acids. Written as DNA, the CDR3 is TGTGCCAGCAGCTTACAGGTTGGCAAAAACATTCAGTACTTC. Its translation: CASSLQVGKNIQYF.

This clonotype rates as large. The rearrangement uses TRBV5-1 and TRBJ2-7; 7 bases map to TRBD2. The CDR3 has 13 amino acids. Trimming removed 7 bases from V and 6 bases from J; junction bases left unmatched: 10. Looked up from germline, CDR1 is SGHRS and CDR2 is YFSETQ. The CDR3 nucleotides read TGCGCCAGCTCGGCGGGAGCCGCAGGCGAGCAGTACTTC. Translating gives CASSAGAAGEQYF.

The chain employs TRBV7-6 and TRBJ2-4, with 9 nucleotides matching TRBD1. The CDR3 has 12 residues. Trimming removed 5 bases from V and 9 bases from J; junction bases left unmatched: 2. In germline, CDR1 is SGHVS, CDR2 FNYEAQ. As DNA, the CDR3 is TGTGCCAGCAGCGCGGGACAGGGCATTCAGTACTTC. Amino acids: CASSAGQGIQYF.

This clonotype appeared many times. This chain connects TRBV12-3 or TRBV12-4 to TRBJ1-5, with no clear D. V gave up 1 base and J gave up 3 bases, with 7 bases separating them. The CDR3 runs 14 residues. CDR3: CASSLGADNQPQHF. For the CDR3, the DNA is TGTGCCAGCAGTTTAGGGGCAGACAATCAGCCCCAGCATTTT.

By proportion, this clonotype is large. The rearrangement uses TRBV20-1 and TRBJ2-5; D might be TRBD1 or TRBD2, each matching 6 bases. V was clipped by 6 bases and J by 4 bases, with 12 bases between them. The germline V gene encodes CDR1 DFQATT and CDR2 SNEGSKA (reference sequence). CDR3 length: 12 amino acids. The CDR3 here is CSATGGGETQYF. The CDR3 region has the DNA TGCAGTGCAACCGGAGGGGGAGAGACCCAGTACTTC.

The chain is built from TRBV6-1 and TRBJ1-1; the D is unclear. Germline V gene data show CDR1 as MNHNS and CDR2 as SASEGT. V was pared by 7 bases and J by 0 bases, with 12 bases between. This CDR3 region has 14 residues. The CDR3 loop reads CASTHDTMNTEAFF. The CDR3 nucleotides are TGTGCCAGCACCCATGATACCATGAACACTGAAGCTTTCTTT.

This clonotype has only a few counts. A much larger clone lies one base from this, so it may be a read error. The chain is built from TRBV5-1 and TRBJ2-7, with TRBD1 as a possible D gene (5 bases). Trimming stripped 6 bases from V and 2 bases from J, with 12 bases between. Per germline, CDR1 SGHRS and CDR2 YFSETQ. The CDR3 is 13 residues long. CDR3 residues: CASTLTEAYEQYF. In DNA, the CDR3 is TGCGCCAGCACCCTGACAGAAGCCTACGAGCAGTACTTC.

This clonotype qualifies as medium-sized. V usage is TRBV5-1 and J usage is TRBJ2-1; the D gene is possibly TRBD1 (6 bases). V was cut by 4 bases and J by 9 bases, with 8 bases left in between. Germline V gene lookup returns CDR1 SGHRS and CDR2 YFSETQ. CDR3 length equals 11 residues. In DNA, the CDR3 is TGCGCCAGCAGCGCACAGGGTGAGCAGTTCTTC. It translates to CASSAQGEQFF.

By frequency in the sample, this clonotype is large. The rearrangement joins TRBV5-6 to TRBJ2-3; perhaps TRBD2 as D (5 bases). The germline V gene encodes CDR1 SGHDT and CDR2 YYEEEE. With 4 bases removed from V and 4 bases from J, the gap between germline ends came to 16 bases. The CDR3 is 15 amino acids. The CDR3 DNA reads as TGTGCCAGCAGCGGCGGACTCGAGAGGGCAGATACGCAGTATTTT. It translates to CASSGGLERADTQYF.

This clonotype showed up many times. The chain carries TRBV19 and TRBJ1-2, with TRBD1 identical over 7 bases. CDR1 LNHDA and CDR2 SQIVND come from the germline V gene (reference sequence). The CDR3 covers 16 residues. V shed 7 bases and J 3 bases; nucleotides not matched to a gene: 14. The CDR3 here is CASTTSVRGRHYGYTF. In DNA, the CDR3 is TGTGCCAGTACCACATCTGTAAGGGGGCGTCACTATGGCTACACCTTC.

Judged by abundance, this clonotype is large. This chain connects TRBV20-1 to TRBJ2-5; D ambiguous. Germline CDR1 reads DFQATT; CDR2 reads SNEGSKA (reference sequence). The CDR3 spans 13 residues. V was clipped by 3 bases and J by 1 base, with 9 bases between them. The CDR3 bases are TGCAGTGCTAGGTTCGGGCCCCAAGAGACCCAGTACTTC. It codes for CSARFGPQETQYF.

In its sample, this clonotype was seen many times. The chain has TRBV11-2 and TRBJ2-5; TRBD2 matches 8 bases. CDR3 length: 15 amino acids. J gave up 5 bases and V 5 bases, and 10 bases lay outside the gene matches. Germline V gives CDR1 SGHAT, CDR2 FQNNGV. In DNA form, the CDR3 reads TGTGCCAGCAGCCCCTCCACGGGGGGGCCGGAGACCCAGTACTTC. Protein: CASSPSTGGPETQYF.

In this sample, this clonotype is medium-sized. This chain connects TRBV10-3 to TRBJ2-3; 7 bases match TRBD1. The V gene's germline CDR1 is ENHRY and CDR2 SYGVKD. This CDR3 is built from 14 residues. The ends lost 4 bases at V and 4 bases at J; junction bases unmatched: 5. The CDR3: CAISVDRDPDTQYF. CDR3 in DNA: TGTGCCATCAGTGTCGACAGGGATCCAGATACGCAGTATTTT.

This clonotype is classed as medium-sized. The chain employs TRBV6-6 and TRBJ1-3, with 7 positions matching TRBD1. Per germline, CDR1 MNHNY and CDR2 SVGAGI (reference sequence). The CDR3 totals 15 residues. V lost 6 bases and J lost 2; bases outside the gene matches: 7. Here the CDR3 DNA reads TGTGCCAGCAGCTTGGGGCAGGGGGCTGGAAACACCATATATTTT. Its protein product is CASSLGQGAGNTIYF.

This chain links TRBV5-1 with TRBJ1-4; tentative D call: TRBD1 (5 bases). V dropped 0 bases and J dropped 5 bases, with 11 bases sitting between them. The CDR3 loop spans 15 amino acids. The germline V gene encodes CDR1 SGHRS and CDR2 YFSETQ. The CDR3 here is CASSLGGGSNEKLFF. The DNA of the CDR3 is TGCGCCAGCAGCTTGGGGGGGGGATCCAATGAAAAACTGTTTTTT.

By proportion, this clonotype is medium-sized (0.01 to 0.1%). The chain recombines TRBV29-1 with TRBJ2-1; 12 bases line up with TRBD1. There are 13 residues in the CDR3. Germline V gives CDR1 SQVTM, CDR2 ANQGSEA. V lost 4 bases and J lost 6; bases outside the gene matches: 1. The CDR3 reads CSVGGQGANEQFF. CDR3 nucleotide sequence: TGCAGCGTTGGGGGACAGGGGGCCAATGAGCAGTTCTTC.

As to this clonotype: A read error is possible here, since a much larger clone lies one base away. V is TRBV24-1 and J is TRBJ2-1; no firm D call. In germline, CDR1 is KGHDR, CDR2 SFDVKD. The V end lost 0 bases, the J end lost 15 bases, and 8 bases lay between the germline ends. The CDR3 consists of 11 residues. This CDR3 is CATSDLGYLFF. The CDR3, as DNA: TGTGCCACCAGTGATTTGGGGTATTTGTTCTTC.

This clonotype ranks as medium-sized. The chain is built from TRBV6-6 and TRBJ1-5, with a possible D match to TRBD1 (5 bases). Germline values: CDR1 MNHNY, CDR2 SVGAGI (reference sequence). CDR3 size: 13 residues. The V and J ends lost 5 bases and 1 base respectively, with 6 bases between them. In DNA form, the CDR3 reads TGTGCCAGCAGTCAGGGAAGCAATCAGCCCCAGCATTTT. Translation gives CASSQGSNQPQHF.